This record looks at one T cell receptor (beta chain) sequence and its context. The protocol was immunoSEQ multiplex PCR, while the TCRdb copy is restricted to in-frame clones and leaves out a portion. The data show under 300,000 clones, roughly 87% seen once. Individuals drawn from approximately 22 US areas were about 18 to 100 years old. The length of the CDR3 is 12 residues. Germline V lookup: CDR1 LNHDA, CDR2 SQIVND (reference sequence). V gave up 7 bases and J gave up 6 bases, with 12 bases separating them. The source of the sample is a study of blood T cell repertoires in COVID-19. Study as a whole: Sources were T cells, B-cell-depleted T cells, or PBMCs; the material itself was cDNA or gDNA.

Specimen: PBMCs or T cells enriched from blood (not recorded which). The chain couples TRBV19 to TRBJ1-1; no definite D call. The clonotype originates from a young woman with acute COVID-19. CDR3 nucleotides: TGTGCCAGTATGTCGGCTAGCGCTGAAGCTTTCTTT. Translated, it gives CASMSASAEAFF.